This T cell receptor (beta chain) was sequenced for a study of metastatic and nonmetastatic thyroid tumors. This clone came up many times. As yet, its antigen is unknown. In the authors' methods: Using the CDR3 differences seen across clinicopathological groups, the authors built a distant-metastasis classifier for papillary thyroid cancer, which was meant to discriminate distant-metastatic patients. TCRdb recomputed clones from the PCR reads via MiXCR. TCRdb, rather than the study authors, made the V and J calls. The table shows some 34,000 clones, with roughly 20% occurring only once. V dropped 6 bases and J dropped 14 bases, with 22 bases sitting between them. The germline V gene encodes CDR1 DFQATT and CDR2 SNEGSKA (reference sequence). The length of the CDR3 is 13 residues. Study-level points and caveats: Malignant thyroid tumors reportedly exceeded benign nodules significantly in TCR beta diversity, with the difference appearing in blood and tumor.

All patients were treatment-naive before thyroid surgery. The sample was blood. The clonotype was recovered from a female donor with papillary thyroid cancer or a benign thyroid nodule (not recorded which). Some clones in this sample may be carry-over from other donors' samples. V and J are TRBV20-1 and TRBJ1-4, with D tentatively TRBD1 (5 bases). Here the CDR3 DNA reads TGCAGTGCCACCGACCCGTATGTTGGGGGGCTGTTTTTT. Translation: CSATDPYVGGLFF.